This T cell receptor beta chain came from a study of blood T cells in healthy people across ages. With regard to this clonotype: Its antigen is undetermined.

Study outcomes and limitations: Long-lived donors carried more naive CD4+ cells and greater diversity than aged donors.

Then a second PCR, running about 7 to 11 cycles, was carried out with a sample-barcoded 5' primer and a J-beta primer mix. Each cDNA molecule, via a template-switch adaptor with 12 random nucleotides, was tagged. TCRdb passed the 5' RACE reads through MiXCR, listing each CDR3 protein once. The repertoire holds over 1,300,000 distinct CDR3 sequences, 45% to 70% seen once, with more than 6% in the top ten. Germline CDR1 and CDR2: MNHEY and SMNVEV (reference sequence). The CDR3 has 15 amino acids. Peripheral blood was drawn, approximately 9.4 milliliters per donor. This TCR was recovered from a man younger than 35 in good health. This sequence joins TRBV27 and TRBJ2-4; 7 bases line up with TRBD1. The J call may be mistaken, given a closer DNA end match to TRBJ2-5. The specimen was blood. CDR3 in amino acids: CASSSNPDREQTQYF. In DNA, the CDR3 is TGTGCCAGCAGTTCAAACCCCGACAGGGAACAGACCCAGTACTTC.